This TCR beta chain was sequenced during a study of T-cell memory formation after mild COVID-19. This clonotype was seen only a few times. V was pared by 4 bases and J by 0 bases, with 11 bases between. The germline V gene encodes CDR1 SGHRS and CDR2 YFSETQ. CDR3 size: 14 residues. Constant-segment-primed 5'RACE gave TCR alpha and TCR beta cDNA libraries with sample barcodes and UMIs. MiXCR, run by TCRdb on the 5' RACE reads, gives a single entry per CDR3 protein. The data hold about 560,000 distinct CDR3 sequences, with about 18% observed a single time. The rearrangement uses TRBV5-1 and TRBJ2-7; the D is unclear. The receptor was isolated from an adult woman who had mild COVID-19 (a few samples of this study predate the infection). Cell type and time point are not known. Sequenced material: PBMCs or a T cell subset sorted from them (not recorded which). The CDR3 DNA sequence: TGCGCCAGCAGCCCGGCCACCAACTCCTACGAGCAGTACTTC. Its protein product is CASSPATNSYEQYF.